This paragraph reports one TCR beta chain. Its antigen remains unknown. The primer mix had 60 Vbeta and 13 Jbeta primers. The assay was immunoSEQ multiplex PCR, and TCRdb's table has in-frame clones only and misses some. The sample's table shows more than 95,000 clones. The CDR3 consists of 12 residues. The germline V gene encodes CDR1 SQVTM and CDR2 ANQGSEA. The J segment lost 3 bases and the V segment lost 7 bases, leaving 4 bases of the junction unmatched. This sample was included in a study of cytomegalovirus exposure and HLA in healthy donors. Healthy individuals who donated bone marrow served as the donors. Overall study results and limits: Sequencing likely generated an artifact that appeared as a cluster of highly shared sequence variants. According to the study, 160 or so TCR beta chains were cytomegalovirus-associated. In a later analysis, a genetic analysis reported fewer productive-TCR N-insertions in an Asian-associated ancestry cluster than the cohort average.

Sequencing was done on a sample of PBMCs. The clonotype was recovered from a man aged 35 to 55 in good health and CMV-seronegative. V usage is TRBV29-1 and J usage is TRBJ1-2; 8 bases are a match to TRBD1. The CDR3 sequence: CSADRGDYGYTF. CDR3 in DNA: TGCAGCGCTGACAGGGGTGACTATGGCTACACCTTC.